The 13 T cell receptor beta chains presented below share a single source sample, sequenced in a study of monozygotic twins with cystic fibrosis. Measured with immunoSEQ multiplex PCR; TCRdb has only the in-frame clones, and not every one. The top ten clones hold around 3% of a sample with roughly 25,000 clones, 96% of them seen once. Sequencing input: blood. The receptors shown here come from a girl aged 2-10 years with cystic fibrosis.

The CDR3 is CASSLTGGVAGGELFF. The CDR3 coding sequence is TGTGCCAGCAGCCTCACAGGGGGAGTAGCGGGCGGGGAGCTGTTTTTT. The chain couples TRBV7-2 to TRBJ2-2; D is perhaps TRBD1 (8 bases). V was pared by 5 bases and J by 7 bases, with 20 bases between. This CDR3 has 16 amino acids. The germline V gene has CDR1 SGHTA and CDR2 FQGNSA.

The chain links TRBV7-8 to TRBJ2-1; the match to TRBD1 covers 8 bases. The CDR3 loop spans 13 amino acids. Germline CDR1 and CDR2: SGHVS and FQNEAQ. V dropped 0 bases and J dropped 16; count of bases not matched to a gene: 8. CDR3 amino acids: CASSLAGGQGCFF. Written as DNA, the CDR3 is TGTGCCAGCAGCTTAGCAGGAGGACAGGGTTGTTTCTTC.

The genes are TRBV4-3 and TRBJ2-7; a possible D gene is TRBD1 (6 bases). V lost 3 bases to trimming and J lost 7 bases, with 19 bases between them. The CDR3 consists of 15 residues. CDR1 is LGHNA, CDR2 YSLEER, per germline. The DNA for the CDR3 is TGCGCCAGCAGCCACTTGAGGGGACATTCTGAGGAGCAGTACTTC. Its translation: CASSHLRGHSEEQYF.

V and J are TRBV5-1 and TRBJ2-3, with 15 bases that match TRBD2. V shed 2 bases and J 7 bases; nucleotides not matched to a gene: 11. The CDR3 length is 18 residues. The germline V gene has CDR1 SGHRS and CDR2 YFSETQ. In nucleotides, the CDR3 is TGCGCCAGCAGCTTAGGACTAGCGGGAGGGCTAGGCACGAATACGCAGTATTTT. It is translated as CASSLGLAGGLGTNTQYF. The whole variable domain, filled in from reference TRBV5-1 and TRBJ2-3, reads KAGVTQTPRYLIKTRGQQVTLSCSPISGHRSVSWYQQTPGQGLQFLFEYFSETQRNKGNFPGRFSGRQFSNSRSEMNVSTLELGDSALYLCASSLGLAGGLGTNTQYFGPGTRLTVL.

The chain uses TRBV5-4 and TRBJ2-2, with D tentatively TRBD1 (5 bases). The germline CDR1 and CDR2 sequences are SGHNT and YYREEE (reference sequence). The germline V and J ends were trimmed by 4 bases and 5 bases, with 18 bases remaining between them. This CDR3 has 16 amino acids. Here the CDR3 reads CASSLLWHPGTGELFF. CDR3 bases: TGTGCCAGCAGCCTACTATGGCACCCAGGGACCGGGGAGCTGTTTTTT.

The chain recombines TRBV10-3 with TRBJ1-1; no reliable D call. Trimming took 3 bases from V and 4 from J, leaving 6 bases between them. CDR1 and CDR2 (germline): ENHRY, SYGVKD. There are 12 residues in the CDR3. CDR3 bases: TGTGCCATCAGTGATTGGGGCACTGAAGCTTTCTTT. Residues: CAISDWGTEAFF.

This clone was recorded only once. This CDR3 reads CASSLDGRVGNEQFF. The CDR3, as DNA: TGTGCCAGCAGCTTAGACGGGAGGGTAGGGAATGAGCAGTTCTTC. The rearrangement joins TRBV7-7 to TRBJ2-1; 8 nucleotides align to TRBD2. CDR1 is SSHAT and CDR2 is FNYEAQ in the germline V gene (reference sequence). The CDR3 runs 15 residues. The J segment lost 7 bases and the V segment lost 1 base, leaving 6 bases of the junction unmatched.

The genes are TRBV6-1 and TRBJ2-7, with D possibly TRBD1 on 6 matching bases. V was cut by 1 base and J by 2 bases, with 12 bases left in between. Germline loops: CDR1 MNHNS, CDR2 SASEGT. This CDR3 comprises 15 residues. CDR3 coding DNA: TGTGCCAGCAGTGAAGGAACAGGGCGCACCTACGAGCAGTACTTC. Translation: CASSEGTGRTYEQYF.

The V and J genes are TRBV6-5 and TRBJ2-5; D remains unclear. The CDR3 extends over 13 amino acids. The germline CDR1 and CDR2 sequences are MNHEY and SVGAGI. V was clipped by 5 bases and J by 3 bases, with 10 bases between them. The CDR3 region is CASSDYMEETQYF. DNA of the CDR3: TGTGCCAGCAGTGATTACATGGAAGAGACCCAGTACTTC.

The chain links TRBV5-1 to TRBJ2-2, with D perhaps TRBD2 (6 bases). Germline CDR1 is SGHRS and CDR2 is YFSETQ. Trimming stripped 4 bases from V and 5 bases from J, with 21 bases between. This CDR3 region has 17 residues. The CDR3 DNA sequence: TGCGCCAGCAGCACTCTGGCACGGGGGTCGGGTACCGGGGAGCTGTTTTTT. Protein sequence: CASSTLARGSGTGELFF.

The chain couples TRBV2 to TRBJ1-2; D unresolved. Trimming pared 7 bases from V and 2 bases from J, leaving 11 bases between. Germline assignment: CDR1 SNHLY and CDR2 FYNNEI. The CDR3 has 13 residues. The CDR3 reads CASKYDINYGYTF. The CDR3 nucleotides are TGTGCCAGCAAATACGACATAAACTATGGCTACACCTTC.

DNA for the CDR3: TGTGCCAGCAGCCTATTCGCGGGAGGGAACTACGAGCAGTACTTC. Protein product: CASSLFAGGNYEQYF. The chain has TRBV9 and TRBJ2-7, with 9 bases aligning to TRBD2. J was trimmed by 3 bases and V by 4 bases; bases with no gene match: 8. The CDR3 is 15 residues long. Germline CDR1 is SGDLS and CDR2 is YYNGEE.

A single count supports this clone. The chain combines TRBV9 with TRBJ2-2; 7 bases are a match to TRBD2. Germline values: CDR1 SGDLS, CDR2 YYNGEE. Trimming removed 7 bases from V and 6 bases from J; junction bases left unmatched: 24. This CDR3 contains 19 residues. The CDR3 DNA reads TGTGCCAGCCTTTTAGACCCTAGGGAGGGGTCCCAAGTCTCCGGGGAGCTGTTTTTT. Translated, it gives CASLLDPREGSQVSGELFF.